This T cell receptor (beta chain) was recovered during a study of cytomegalovirus exposure and HLA in healthy donors. Whole-study findings and limits: The classifier was said to identify cytomegalovirus status with high specificity and sensitivity. Cytomegalovirus association was assigned to 150 to 200 TCR beta chains. Whilst most TCR sequences proved rare, a subset of public TCRs occurred across many donors.

In regard to this clone: Its antigen is as yet unknown.

Sequencing used immunoSEQ multiplex PCR; TCRdb keeps in-frame clones, though not all of them. This sample has roughly 150,000 clones, with roughly 84% found just once. Germline V gene data show CDR1 as SGHTA and CDR2 as FQGNSA. The CDR3 runs 12 residues. V was clipped by 3 bases and J by 8 bases, with 8 bases between them. Material for sequencing was PBMCs. The sequence came from a man younger than 45 in good health and CMV-seropositive. V is TRBV7-2 and J is TRBJ2-4, with a weak D call TRBD2 (5 bases). The CDR3 coding sequence is TGTGCCAGCAGCTTCCGGGAACACATTCAGTACTTC. It specifies CASSFREHIQYF.